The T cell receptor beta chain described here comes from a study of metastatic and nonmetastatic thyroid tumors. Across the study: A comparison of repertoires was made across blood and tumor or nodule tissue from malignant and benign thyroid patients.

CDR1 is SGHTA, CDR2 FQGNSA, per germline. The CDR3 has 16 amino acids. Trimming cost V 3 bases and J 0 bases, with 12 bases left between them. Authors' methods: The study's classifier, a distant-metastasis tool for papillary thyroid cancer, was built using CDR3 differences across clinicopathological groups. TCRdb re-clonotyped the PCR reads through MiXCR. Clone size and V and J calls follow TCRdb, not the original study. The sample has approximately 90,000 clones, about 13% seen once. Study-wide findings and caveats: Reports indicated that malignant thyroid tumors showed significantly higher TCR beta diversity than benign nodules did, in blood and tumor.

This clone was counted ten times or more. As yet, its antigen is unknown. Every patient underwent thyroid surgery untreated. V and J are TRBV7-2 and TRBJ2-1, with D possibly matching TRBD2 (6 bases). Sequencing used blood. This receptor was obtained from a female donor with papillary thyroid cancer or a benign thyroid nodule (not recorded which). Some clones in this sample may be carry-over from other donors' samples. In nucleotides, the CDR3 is TGTGCCAGCAGCTTCGCGGGGTCCACCTCCTACAATGAGCAGTTCTTC. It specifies CASSFAGSTSYNEQFF.